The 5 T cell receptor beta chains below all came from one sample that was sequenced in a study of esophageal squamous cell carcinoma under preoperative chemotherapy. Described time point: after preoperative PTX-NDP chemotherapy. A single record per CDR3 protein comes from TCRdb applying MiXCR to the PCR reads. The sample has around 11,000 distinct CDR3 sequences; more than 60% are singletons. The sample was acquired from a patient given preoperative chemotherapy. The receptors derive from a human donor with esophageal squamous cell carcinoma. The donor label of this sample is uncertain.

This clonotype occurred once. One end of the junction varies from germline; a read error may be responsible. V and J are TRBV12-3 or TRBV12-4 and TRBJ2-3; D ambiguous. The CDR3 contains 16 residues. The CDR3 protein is CASLALSGVSNNAQFF. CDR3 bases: TGTGCCAGCCTTGCCCTCTCGGGCGTAAGCAACAATGCGCAGTTTTTT.

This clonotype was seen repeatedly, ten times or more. CDR3 DNA sequence: TGTGCCAGCAGTTCTCTCGGCGTCCTTACCTACAATGAGCAGTACTTC. It encodes CASSSLGVLTYNEQYF. The chain couples TRBV6-5 to TRBJ2-1; D is unclear. The J call may be incorrect, as the DNA end agrees better with TRBJ2-7. The CDR3 covers 16 residues. Germline V gene data show CDR1 as MNHEY and CDR2 as SVGAGI.

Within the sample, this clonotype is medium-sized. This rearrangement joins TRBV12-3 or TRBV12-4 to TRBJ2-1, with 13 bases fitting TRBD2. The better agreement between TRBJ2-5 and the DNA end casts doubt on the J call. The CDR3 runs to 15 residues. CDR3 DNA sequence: TGTGCCAGCAGTTTAACTAGCGGGAGGGGGGAGACCCAGTACTTC. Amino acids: CASSLTSGRGETQYF.

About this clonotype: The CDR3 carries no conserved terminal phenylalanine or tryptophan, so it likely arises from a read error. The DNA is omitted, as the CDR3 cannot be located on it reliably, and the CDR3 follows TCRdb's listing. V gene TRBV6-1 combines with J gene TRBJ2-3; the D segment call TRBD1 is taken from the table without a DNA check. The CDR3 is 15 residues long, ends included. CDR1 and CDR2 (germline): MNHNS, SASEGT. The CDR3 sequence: CASSEAGGGHETRHL.

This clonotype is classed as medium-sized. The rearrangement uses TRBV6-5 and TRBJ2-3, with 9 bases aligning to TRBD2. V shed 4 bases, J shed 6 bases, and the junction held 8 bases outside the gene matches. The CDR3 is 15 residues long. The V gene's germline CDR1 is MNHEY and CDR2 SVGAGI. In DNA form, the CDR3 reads TGTGCCAGCAGTTCCTCTGGGCGGGGGGGTGATACGCAGTATTTT. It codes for CASSSSGRGGDTQYF.